The sequence of this TCR beta chain was determined in a study of blood T cell repertoires in COVID-19. Study-level information: Whether acute or convalescent, the COVID-19 samples came from the United States, Italy and Spain. PBMCs, B-cell-depleted T cells, or T cells were the source of the cDNA or gDNA that made up the material.

Authors' analysis steps: Estimated nucleated cell counts came from reference gene primer amplification. Data came from immunoSEQ multiplex PCR; TCRdb stores just in-frame clones and leaves some out. That table is the source of V, J and clone size, and D and trimming were worked out from the DNA. Among about 46,000 clones listed, around four fifths were seen once. The germline V gene encodes CDR1 MGHRA and CDR2 YSYEKL. The length of the CDR3 is 17 residues. V trimming: 3 bases; J trimming: 7 bases; junction bases outside the gene matches: 10. The sequence derives from a woman at least 80 years old with acute or convalescent COVID-19. The chain has TRBV4-1 and TRBJ2-1, with 12 bases identical to TRBD1. The sequenced material came from peripheral blood. The CDR3 nucleotides read TGCGCCAGCAGCCAGACCCCGGGACAGGGGGCGAGGAATGAGCAGTTCTTC. Amino acid sequence: CASSQTPGQGARNEQFF.